This T cell receptor (beta chain) was profiled in a study of early T cells in non-severe SARS-CoV-2 infection. Study-level information: Sequenced material consisted of bulk RNA (from unsorted whole blood), and chains were unpaired. Study-wide results and limits: VDJdb matching favored anti-spike CD8 responses, missing private and CD4 specificities.

The CDR3 loop spans 10 amino acids. Per the germline V gene, CDR1 is DFQATT and CDR2 is SNEGSKA (reference sequence). Trimming pared 6 bases from V and 5 bases from J, leaving 7 bases between. As concerns this clonotype: Its antigen remains unidentified.

Individual cDNA molecules carried attached unique molecular identifiers. TCRdb called the 5' RACE reads again in MiXCR, with one record for every CDR3 protein. The sample lists just under 60,000 distinct CDR3 sequences, under 10% seen once, with 3% to 3.5% in the top ten. The source material was whole blood. The V and J genes are TRBV20-1 and TRBJ2-5, with D uncertain. This TCR was recovered from an adult who was a healthcare worker with PCR-confirmed SARS-CoV-2 infection or an uninfected control (not recorded which). The CDR3 region has the DNA TGCAGTGCACCCGCGGAGACCCAGTACTTC. The encoded protein is CSAPAETQYF.